These 10 T cell receptor beta chains were all obtained from the same sample, sequenced in a study of T-cell reconstitution after alpha-beta-depleted transplantation in children. The TCRbeta library incorporated unique molecular identifiers. TCRdb analysed the PCR reads with MiXCR anew, one entry per CDR3 protein. In the table there are about 500,000 distinct CDR3 sequences, approximately 30% of which are singletons. The source material was PBMCs from the stem cell graft donor, sampled from the stem cell graft. Source of these receptors: a human donor who donated a stem cell graft to a child with aplastic anemia.

The chain links TRBV30 to TRBJ2-7; 9 bases line up with TRBD1. In germline, CDR1 is GTSNPN, CDR2 SVGIG (reference sequence). The V gene end was trimmed by 3 bases and the J gene end by 5 bases; junction bases not matched to a gene: 11. The CDR3 covers 15 residues. DNA of the CDR3: TGTGCCTGGAGGGTACGGACAGGGGTTAGGGACGAGCAGTACTTC. It yields the protein CAWRVRTGVRDEQYF.

This clonotype occurred a few times. J is TRBJ1-2 and V is TRBV20-1; D ambiguous. This CDR3 region has 13 residues. V gave up 3 bases and J gave up 2 bases, with 10 bases separating them. The germline gives CDR1 DFQATT, CDR2 SNEGSKA (reference sequence). The CDR3 nucleotides are TGCAGTGCTAGTGGGGTACGGAACTATGGCTACACCTTC. Protein: CSASGVRNYGYTF.

The chain combines TRBV15 with TRBJ2-1, with D possibly matching TRBD2 (6 bases). The germline V gene has CDR1 LNHNV and CDR2 YYDKDF (reference sequence). This CDR3 is built from 17 residues. The V and J ends lost 0 bases and 6 bases respectively, with 18 bases between them. CDR3 nucleotide sequence: TGTGCCACCAGCAGAGATGGCCCGGGGCTAGCGAGCAATGAGCAGTTCTTC. Translated, it gives CATSRDGPGLASNEQFF.

This chain uses TRBV5-1 with TRBJ2-7; D call uncertain. V shed 1 base and J shed 3 bases, with 11 bases lying between them. Germline assignment: CDR1 SGHRS and CDR2 YFSETQ. The CDR3 has 14 residues. The CDR3 DNA is TGCGCCAGCAGCTTGCACCCGTCCAACTACGAGCAGTACGTC. Amino acids: CASSLHPSNYEQYV.

The chain links TRBV7-2 to TRBJ2-7, with TRBD1 identical over 9 bases. The V segment lost 5 bases and the J segment 2 bases; nucleotides outside the gene matches: 10. The CDR3 runs to 16 residues. From germline, CDR1 is SGHTA and CDR2 FQGNSA. This CDR3 reads CASSPKQGAFAYEQYF. The CDR3, as DNA: TGTGCCAGCAGCCCCAAACAGGGGGCTTTTGCCTACGAGCAGTACTTC.

This clonotype has only a few counts. The V call is TRBV4-3, the J call TRBJ2-7; the match to TRBD1 covers 8 bases. This CDR3 has 16 residues. J lost 3 bases, V lost 0 bases, and 7 bases had no gene match. CDR1 is LGHNA and CDR2 is YSLEER in the germline V gene. CDR3 bases: TGCGCCAGCAGCCAAGATCAAGGACAGGGAAGCTACGAGCAGTACTTC. Residues: CASSQDQGQGSYEQYF.

This clonotype was seen ten or more times. V gene TRBV6-5 combines with J gene TRBJ1-1, with TRBD1 matching over 8 bases. Germline V gene sequence: CDR1 MNHEY, CDR2 SVGAGI. J gave up 1 base and V 6 bases, and 4 bases lay outside the gene matches. The CDR3 contains 14 residues. The CDR3, as DNA: TGTGCCAGCAGCTACAGGGGGACGAACACTGAAGCTTTCTTT. Encoded protein: CASSYRGTNTEAFF.

This clonotype appeared a few times. The CDR3 here is CASTFGSGSAEQFF. CDR3 DNA sequence: TGCGCCAGCACGTTCGGAAGCGGGAGTGCTGAGCAGTTCTTC. The gene calls are TRBV10-2 and TRBJ2-1; 8 positions match TRBD2. Germline V gene sequence: CDR1 WSHSY, CDR2 SAAADI. This CDR3 is 14 amino acids long. V shed 7 bases and J 9 bases; nucleotides not matched to a gene: 11.

The gene calls are TRBV20-1 and TRBJ2-7; 11 bases match TRBD2. The CDR3 sequence is 14 residues long. After removal of 2 bases from V and 3 bases from J, the junction contained 3 bases not matched to a gene. CDR1 DFQATT and CDR2 SNEGSKA come from the germline V gene (reference sequence). CDR3 residues: CSARTSGSSYEQYV. The CDR3 DNA is TGCAGTGCTAGAACTAGCGGGAGTAGCTACGAGCAGTACGTC.

This clonotype was seen more than once but under ten times. V gene TRBV27 combines with J gene TRBJ1-1, with D possibly being TRBD1 (6 bases). V shed 2 bases and J shed 0 bases, with 10 bases lying between them. Germline V gene data show CDR1 as MNHEY and CDR2 as SMNVEV (reference sequence). The CDR3 contains 15 residues. DNA for the CDR3: TGTGCCAGCAGTTTAAAGGGGGTCATGAACACTGAAGCTTTCTTT. Translation: CASSLKGVMNTEAFF.